A selection of T cell receptor beta chains follows, all from one sample in a study of T-cell memory formation after mild COVID-19. Each CDR3 protein is one row after TCRdb ran MiXCR on the 5' RACE reads. The table has about 110,000 distinct CDR3 sequences, 18% seen once. The sequenced sample was PBMCs or a T cell subset sorted from them (not recorded which). Source of these receptors: a man aged 18 to 30 who had mild COVID-19 (a few samples of this study predate the infection). Cell type and time point are not known. Each CDR3 is given with its conserved first and last residue. The D gene is left open where the match is weak. Size tells how often a clone was seen (once, few, many) or the class of an expanded clone, and some rows leave it out.

>.|TRBD1|TRBJ1-3|TRBV6-5
CASSRSRDRVVGNTIYF
TGTGCCAGCAGCCGATCCAGGGACAGGGTGGTTGGAAACACCATATATTTT
>.|.|TRBJ1-1|TRBV7-2
CASSPRGTGMNTEAFF
TGTGCCAGCAGCCCTCGGGGTACCGGGATGAACACTGAAGCTTTCTTT
>.|.|TRBJ2-1|TRBV7-2
CASSLAGPSNEQFF
TGTGCCAGCAGCTTAGCGGGCCCGAGCAATGAGCAGTTCTTC
>few|TRBD2|TRBJ2-3|TRBV7-2
CASSTGGPDTQYF
TGTGCCAGCAGTACGGGGGGTCCAGATACGCAGTATTTT
>.|.|TRBJ2-3|TRBV15
CATSREQGRDTQYF
TGTGCCACCAGCAGAGAGCAGGGTCGAGATACGCAGTATTTT
>.|.|TRBJ2-7|TRBV4-3
CASSQVVQEPYEQYF
TGCGCCAGCAGCCAAGTAGTACAGGAACCCTACGAGCAGTACTTC
>.|.|TRBJ1-2|TRBV6-5
CASSYSGRNYGYTF
TGTGCCAGCAGTTACTCGGGCAGGAACTATGGCTACACCTTC
>.|.|TRBJ1-1|TRBV12-3/TRBV12-4
CASSLPPTGLIVNTEAFF
TGTGCCAGCAGTTTACCCCCGACGGGCCTCATCGTGAACACTGAAGCTTTCTTT
>few|.|TRBJ2-5|TRBV12-3/TRBV12-4
CATHLTGQETQYF
TGTGCCACCCACCTGACAGGCCAAGAGACCCAGTACTTC
>.|.|TRBJ1-2|TRBV7-2
CASSWDQAGYGYTF
TGTGCCAGCAGCTGGGACCAAGCGGGCTATGGCTACACCTTC
>many|.|TRBJ2-3|TRBV5-5
CASSLDGPDTQYF
TGTGCCAGCAGCTTGGATGGGCCAGATACGCAGTATTTT
>.|.|TRBJ2-6|TRBV9
CASTAGSYSGANVLTF
TGTGCCAGCACCGCGGGAAGTTACTCTGGGGCCAACGTCCTGACTTTC
>.|.|TRBJ2-5|TRBV7-2
CASSLRPGSETQYF
TGTGCCAGCAGCTTAAGGCCGGGTTCGGAGACCCAGTACTTC
>few|TRBD1|TRBJ1-2|TRBV6-5
CASRPGQHYGYTF
TGTGCCAGCAGGCCGGGACAGCACTATGGCTACACCTTC
>.|.|TRBJ1-5|TRBV4-3
CASSQVAVLGSNQPQHF
TGCGCCAGCAGCCAAGTGGCTGTTCTAGGGAGCAATCAGCCCCAGCATTTT
>.|.|TRBJ2-1|TRBV27
CATRVGAYNEQFF
TGTGCCACTCGGGTTGGAGCGTATAATGAGCAGTTCTTC
>few|TRBD1|TRBJ2-2|TRBV29-1
CSVADRGRPGELFF
TGCAGCGTCGCTGACAGGGGGCGCCCCGGGGAGCTGTTTTTT
>few|TRBD1|TRBJ2-2|TRBV12-3/TRBV12-4
CASSYQGAPGELFF
TGTGCCAGCAGTTATCAGGGGGCCCCCGGGGAGCTGTTTTTT
>.|.|TRBJ2-5|TRBV4-1
CASSQEPGRETQYF
TGCGCCAGCAGCCAAGAACCGGGAAGGGAGACCCAGTACTTC
>few|TRBD1|TRBJ2-2|TRBV12-3/TRBV12-4
CASSTPDRGTGELFF
TGTGCCAGCAGTACCCCGGACAGGGGCACCGGGGAGCTGTTTTTT
>few|.|TRBJ1-1|TRBV3-1
CASSHTGSGGEAFF
TGTGCCAGCAGCCATACAGGCTCGGGGGGTGAAGCTTTCTTT
>.|.|TRBJ1-4|TRBV5-1
CASSPGFGEKLFF
TGCGCCAGCAGCCCGGGCTTCGGAGAAAAACTGTTTTTT
>few|.|TRBJ1-2|TRBV12-3/TRBV12-4
CASSLSGLTF
TGTGCCAGCAGTTTATCGGGGCTGACCTTC
>.|.|TRBJ2-1|TRBV7-2
CASSRSGLYNEQFF
TGTGCCAGCAGCCGGAGCGGACTATACAATGAGCAGTTCTTC
>.|.|TRBJ2-3|TRBV7-3
CASSWGITDTQYF
TGTGCCAGCAGCTGGGGGATCACAGATACGCAGTATTTT
>few|.|TRBJ2-7|TRBV4-1
CASSQARPGQPSYEQYF
TGCGCCAGCAGCCAAGCCCGTCCCGGACAGCCATCCTACGAGCAGTACTTC
>few|TRBD1|TRBJ2-3|TRBV7-9
CASSFYRGGTDTQYF
TGTGCCAGCAGCTTCTACAGGGGGGGCACAGATACGCAGTATTTT
>.|.|TRBJ1-6|TRBV12-3/TRBV12-4
CASSFLSGSPLHF
TGTGCCAGCAGTTTCCTCAGCGGATCACCCCTCCACTTT
>.|.|TRBJ2-1|TRBV2
CASSDRSAYNEQFF
TGTGCCAGCAGTGACAGGTCGGCATACAATGAGCAGTTCTTC
>.|.|TRBJ1-5|TRBV7-2
CASSARGYSNQPQHF
TGTGCCAGCAGCGCGAGGGGATATAGCAATCAGCCCCAGCATTTT
>.|.|TRBJ2-1|TRBV30
CAWSVKWGEAYNEQFF
TGTGCCTGGAGTGTAAAGTGGGGCGAGGCCTACAATGAGCAGTTCTTC
>.|.|TRBJ1-6|TRBV21-1
CASSKAEGSSYNSPLHF
TGTGCCAGCAGCAAAGCGGAGGGGAGCTCCTATAATTCACCCCTCCACTTT
>.|.|TRBJ1-1|TRBV3-1
CASSQGPPSQAGAFF
TGTGCCAGCAGCCAAGGACCGCCGTCTCAGGCCGGAGCTTTCTTT
>.|TRBD1|TRBJ1-1|TRBV5-1
CASSTKGTGPRTEAFF
TGCGCCAGCAGCACCAAAGGGACAGGTCCGCGGACTGAAGCTTTCTTT